This note documents a single T cell receptor (beta chain) sequence. The antigen is unknown. The source of the sample is a study of shared clonotypes between healthy human individuals. Germline CDR1 SGHRS, CDR2 YFSETQ. Trimming removed 2 bases at V and 6 bases at J, with 15 bases between. This CDR3 comprises 16 residues. Findings and limits, study-wide: A small donor pool kept down the genetic and exposure-history diversity that was represented.

The assay was carried out at the deep level. Under the authors' procedure: ImmunoSEQ output held junction-only sequences without quality scores, so filtering differed. Assay: immunoSEQ multiplex PCR; the TCRdb copy retains only in-frame clones and omits some. V and J calls and clone size are those listed in that table; D and trimming were worked out from the DNA. The data contain 2 million to 2.5 million clones, 85% to 95% of them singletons. Splitting the CD4+ cells yielded a CD45RA+ naive subset and a CD45RA-negative memory subset. The TCR sequence derives from a man aged 18 to 30 in good health. Some clones in this sample may be carry-over from other donors' samples. Input material: naive CD4+ T cells from PBMCs. Subset specified: CD45RA+ positively selected. V is TRBV5-1 and J is TRBJ1-6, with D possibly matching TRBD1 (6 bases). CDR3: CASSLGPTGVNSPLHF. The CDR3 nucleotides read TGCGCCAGCAGCTTAGGACCGACAGGAGTTAATTCACCCCTCCACTTT. The full variable domain, completed using reference TRBV5-1 and TRBJ1-6, is KAGVTQTPRYLIKTRGQQVTLSCSPISGHRSVSWYQQTPGQGLQFLFEYFSETQRNKGNFPGRFSGRQFSNSRSEMNVSTLELGDSALYLCASSLGPTGVNSPLHFGNGTRLTVT.